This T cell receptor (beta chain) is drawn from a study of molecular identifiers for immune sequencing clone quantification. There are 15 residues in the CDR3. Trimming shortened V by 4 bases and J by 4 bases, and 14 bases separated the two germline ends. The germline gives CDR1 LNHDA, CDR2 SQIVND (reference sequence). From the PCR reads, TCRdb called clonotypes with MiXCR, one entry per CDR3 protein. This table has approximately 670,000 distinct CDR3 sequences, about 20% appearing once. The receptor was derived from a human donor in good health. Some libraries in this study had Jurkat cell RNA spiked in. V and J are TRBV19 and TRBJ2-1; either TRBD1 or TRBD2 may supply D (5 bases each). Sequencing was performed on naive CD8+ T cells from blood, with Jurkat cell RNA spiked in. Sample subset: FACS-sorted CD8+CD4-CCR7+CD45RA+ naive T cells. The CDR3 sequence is CASSNRDGPYNEQFF. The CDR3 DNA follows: TGTGCCAGTAGTAACCGGGACGGACCTTACAATGAGCAGTTCTTC.